A selection of T cell receptor beta chains follows, all from one sample in a study of blood T cell repertoires in COVID-19. The data were produced by immunoSEQ multiplex PCR, yet TCRdb's version contains in-frame clones alone and is incomplete. Altogether 200,000 to 250,000 clones are present, around nine tenths being singletons, with the ten largest covering 1.5%. Material: peripheral blood. The receptors were sampled from a man between 18 and 29 years old with active or convalescent COVID-19. CDR3s include the opening cysteine and the closing phenylalanine or tryptophan. D genes are given only for firm matches. Only some rows state a clone size, as once, few, many or a class for expanded clones.

clone size: NA
D gene: TRBD1
J gene: TRBJ1-6
V gene: TRBV9
CDR3 protein: CASSPLQGWNSPLHF
CDR3 DNA: TGTGCCAGCAGCCCTCTACAGGGGTGGAATTCACCCCTCCACTTT

clone size: NA
D gene: TRBD1
J gene: TRBJ1-1
V gene: TRBV18
CDR3 protein: CASSPRQGGMNTEAFF
CDR3 DNA: TGTGCCAGCTCACCCAGACAGGGGGGGATGAACACTGAAGCTTTCTTT

clone size: NA
D gene: NA
J gene: TRBJ2-5
V gene: TRBV7-3
CDR3 protein: CASSLTGVVLETQYF
CDR3 DNA: TGTGCCAGCAGCTTAACAGGGGTAGTGCTGGAGACCCAGTACTTC

clone size: once
D gene: TRBD2
J gene: TRBJ2-1
V gene: TRBV19
CDR3 protein: CASSTPIRTSGAGGQFF
CDR3 DNA: TGTGCCAGTAGTACCCCGATTAGGACTAGCGGGGCCGGTGGGCAGTTCTTC

clone size: NA
D gene: NA
J gene: TRBJ1-3
V gene: TRBV4-1
CDR3 protein: CASSQDNSGNTIYF
CDR3 DNA: TGCGCCAGCAGCCAAGACAACTCTGGAAACACCATATATTTT

clone size: NA
D gene: NA
J gene: TRBJ1-5
V gene: TRBV27
CDR3 protein: CASSATGYWKPQHF
CDR3 DNA: TGTGCCAGCAGTGCAACAGGGTACTGGAAGCCCCAGCATTTT

clone size: once
D gene: TRBD2
J gene: TRBJ2-1
V gene: TRBV9
CDR3 protein: CASSLKNSGSFVSQNEQFF
CDR3 DNA: TGTGCCAGCAGCTTAAAAAATAGCGGGAGTTTCGTAAGTCAGAATGAGCAGTTCTTC

clone size: NA
D gene: NA
J gene: TRBJ1-1
V gene: TRBV10-3
CDR3 protein: CAISEREQANTEAFF
CDR3 DNA: TGTGCCATCAGTGAACGAGAACAGGCGAACACTGAAGCTTTCTTT

clone size: NA
D gene: TRBD2
J gene: TRBJ2-1
V gene: TRBV7-3
CDR3 protein: CASSRTTSGYNEQFF
CDR3 DNA: TGTGCCAGCAGCCGGACGACTAGCGGATACAATGAGCAGTTCTTC

clone size: NA
D gene: TRBD1
J gene: TRBJ1-1
V gene: TRBV6-2/TRBV6-3
CDR3 protein: CASSHRTGGNTEAFF
CDR3 DNA: TGTGCCAGCAGCCACAGAACAGGGGGGAACACTGAAGCTTTCTTT

clone size: few
D gene: TRBD1
J gene: TRBJ2-1
V gene: TRBV6-5
CDR3 protein: CASSSRQGGYNEQFF
CDR3 DNA: TGTGCCAGCAGTTCACGACAGGGGGGTTACAATGAGCAGTTCTTC

clone size: NA
D gene: NA
J gene: TRBJ2-7
V gene: TRBV11-2
CDR3 protein: CASSLTTGVGEQYF
CDR3 DNA: TGTGCCAGCAGCTTAACCACGGGAGTGGGCGAGCAGTACTTC

clone size: few
D gene: TRBD1
J gene: TRBJ1-1
V gene: TRBV2
CDR3 protein: CASRLQGATEAFF
CDR3 DNA: TGTGCCAGCCGTCTACAGGGGGCCACTGAAGCTTTCTTT

clone size: NA
D gene: TRBD2
J gene: TRBJ2-2
V gene: TRBV19
CDR3 protein: CASSIEGGRASGELFF
CDR3 DNA: TGTGCCAGTAGTATTGAGGGCGGGAGGGCCAGCGGGGAGCTGTTTTTT

clone size: NA
D gene: NA
J gene: TRBJ1-2
V gene: TRBV10-3
CDR3 protein: CAISVRGTSTNYGYTF
CDR3 DNA: TGTGCCATCAGTGTGCGTGGGACTTCGACTAACTATGGCTACACCTTC

clone size: NA
D gene: TRBD2
J gene: TRBJ2-1
V gene: TRBV7-3
CDR3 protein: CASSLAGPASYNEQFF
CDR3 DNA: TGTGCCAGCAGTTTAGCGGGGCCCGCTTCCTACAATGAGCAGTTCTTC

clone size: NA
D gene: NA
J gene: TRBJ2-7
V gene: TRBV28
CDR3 protein: CASSLRNYEQYF
CDR3 DNA: TGTGCCAGCAGTTTGCGGAACTACGAGCAGTACTTC

clone size: NA
D gene: NA
J gene: TRBJ2-1
V gene: TRBV14
CDR3 protein: CASSQGFPPGVSYEQFF
CDR3 DNA: TGTGCCAGCAGCCAAGGGTTTCCCCCGGGAGTCAGCTATGAGCAGTTCTTC

clone size: NA
D gene: NA
J gene: TRBJ2-1
V gene: TRBV5-4
CDR3 protein: CASSLDGGRVNEQFF
CDR3 DNA: TGTGCCAGCAGCTTGGACGGGGGGCGCGTCAATGAGCAGTTCTTC

clone size: NA
D gene: TRBD2
J gene: TRBJ2-1
V gene: TRBV20-1
CDR3 protein: CSASGGGPAFTYNEQFF
CDR3 DNA: TGCAGTGCTAGTGGGGGAGGGCCCGCTTTCACCTACAATGAGCAGTTCTTC

clone size: NA
D gene: NA
J gene: TRBJ2-2
V gene: TRBV21-1
CDR3 protein: CASSKRPGLSGNLTGELFF
CDR3 DNA: TGTGCCAGCAGCAAAAGGCCGGGGCTTAGCGGAAATCTAACCGGGGAGCTGTTTTTT

clone size: NA
D gene: NA
J gene: TRBJ1-1
V gene: TRBV19
CDR3 protein: CASSGVLNTEAFF
CDR3 DNA: TGTGCCAGCTCGGGAGTGTTGAACACTGAAGCTTTCTTT

clone size: once
D gene: NA
J gene: TRBJ2-7
V gene: TRBV11-1
CDR3 protein: CASSLGPDKSYEQYF
CDR3 DNA: TGTGCCAGCAGCTTAGGCCCGGACAAGTCCTACGAGCAGTACTTC

clone size: NA
D gene: NA
J gene: TRBJ1-1
V gene: TRBV30
CDR3 protein: CAWKQVPYTEAFF
CDR3 DNA: TGTGCCTGGAAACAGGTTCCCTACACTGAAGCTTTCTTT

clone size: NA
D gene: NA
J gene: TRBJ1-2
V gene: TRBV7-9
CDR3 protein: CASSVLGVLHYGYTF
CDR3 DNA: TGTGCCAGCAGCGTACTAGGAGTCCTCCACTATGGCTACACCTTC

clone size: NA
D gene: NA
J gene: TRBJ1-4
V gene: TRBV19
CDR3 protein: CASSIWGRNEKLFF
CDR3 DNA: TGTGCCAGTAGTATCTGGGGGCGTAATGAAAAACTGTTTTTT

clone size: NA
D gene: NA
J gene: TRBJ2-5
V gene: TRBV6-5
CDR3 protein: CASSYAGGETQYF
CDR3 DNA: TGTGCCAGCAGTTACGCGGGTGGAGAGACCCAGTACTTC

clone size: NA
D gene: NA
J gene: TRBJ1-6
V gene: TRBV27
CDR3 protein: CASSEARGSPLHF
CDR3 DNA: TGTGCCAGCAGTGAGGCAAGAGGTTCACCCCTCCACTTT

clone size: NA
D gene: TRBD1
J gene: TRBJ1-2
V gene: TRBV5-1
CDR3 protein: CASSPTQGRYAGYTF
CDR3 DNA: TGCGCCAGCAGCCCAACACAGGGGAGGTATGCTGGCTACACCTTC

clone size: NA
D gene: NA
J gene: TRBJ2-5
V gene: TRBV2
CDR3 protein: CASSATPGLQETQYF
CDR3 DNA: TGTGCCAGCAGTGCCACTCCGGGACTCCAAGAGACCCAGTACTTC

clone size: once
D gene: TRBD1
J gene: TRBJ1-2
V gene: TRBV12-5
CDR3 protein: CASGSTGESGYTF
CDR3 DNA: TGTGCTAGTGGTTCAACAGGGGAGAGTGGCTACACCTTC

clone size: NA
D gene: NA
J gene: TRBJ1-2
V gene: TRBV9
CDR3 protein: CASSVDEGSGYGYTF
CDR3 DNA: TGTGCCAGCAGCGTAGATGAGGGCTCGGGGTATGGCTACACCTTC

clone size: once
D gene: TRBD1
J gene: TRBJ1-2
V gene: TRBV29-1
CDR3 protein: CSVDTTGTYGYTF
CDR3 DNA: TGCAGCGTTGATACGACAGGGACTTATGGCTACACCTTC

clone size: NA
D gene: TRBD1
J gene: TRBJ2-7
V gene: TRBV3-1/TRBV3-2
CDR3 protein: CASSPDYRTGGEQYF
CDR3 DNA: TGTGCCAGCAGCCCTGATTACCGGACAGGGGGCGAGCAGTACTTC

clone size: NA
D gene: NA
J gene: TRBJ1-3
V gene: TRBV28
CDR3 protein: CASSLWADTIYF
CDR3 DNA: TGTGCCAGCAGTTTATGGGCAGACACCATATATTTT

clone size: NA
D gene: NA
J gene: TRBJ2-7
V gene: TRBV3-1/TRBV3-2
CDR3 protein: CASSRFHGPSYEQYF
CDR3 DNA: TGTGCCAGCAGCCGTTTCCATGGGCCCTCCTACGAGCAGTACTTC

clone size: few
D gene: NA
J gene: TRBJ2-5
V gene: TRBV19
CDR3 protein: CASSILGSADQQETQYF
CDR3 DNA: TGTGCCAGTAGTATTCTCGGTAGCGCTGATCAACAAGAGACCCAGTACTTC

clone size: NA
D gene: NA
J gene: TRBJ1-5
V gene: TRBV20-1
CDR3 protein: CSASYGGAINQPQHF
CDR3 DNA: TGCAGTGCTAGTTACGGGGGGGCGATCAATCAGCCCCAGCATTTT

clone size: NA
D gene: TRBD1
J gene: TRBJ1-4
V gene: TRBV2
CDR3 protein: CASSLTGGMTPNEKLFF
CDR3 DNA: TGTGCCAGCAGTCTTACAGGGGGGATGACGCCGAATGAAAAACTGTTTTTT

clone size: NA
D gene: NA
J gene: TRBJ1-1
V gene: TRBV28
CDR3 protein: CASNTWGDWGRWDTEAFF
CDR3 DNA: TGTGCCAGCAACACCTGGGGGGACTGGGGTCGGTGGGACACTGAAGCTTTCTTT

clone size: NA
D gene: NA
J gene: TRBJ2-1
V gene: TRBV5-1
CDR3 protein: CASSFDYEQFF
CDR3 DNA: TGCGCCAGCAGCTTCGACTATGAGCAGTTCTTC

clone size: NA
D gene: TRBD2
J gene: TRBJ2-1
V gene: TRBV24-1
CDR3 protein: CATSEVAGSSYNEQFF
CDR3 DNA: TGTGCCACCAGTGAAGTAGCGGGGAGCTCCTACAATGAGCAGTTCTTC

clone size: NA
D gene: TRBD1
J gene: TRBJ1-1
V gene: TRBV6-6
CDR3 protein: CASSRPTGGRLNTEAFF
CDR3 DNA: TGTGCCAGCAGTCGACCGACAGGGGGCAGGTTGAACACTGAAGCTTTCTTT

clone size: NA
D gene: TRBD1
J gene: TRBJ2-7
V gene: TRBV6-6
CDR3 protein: CASSTGTGSSYEQYF
CDR3 DNA: TGTGCCAGCAGTACGGGGACAGGGAGCTCCTACGAGCAGTACTTC

clone size: NA
D gene: TRBD1
J gene: TRBJ2-7
V gene: TRBV10-2
CDR3 protein: CASRNPGTDSYEQYF
CDR3 DNA: TGCGCCAGCAGGAACCCCGGGACAGACTCCTACGAGCAGTACTTC

clone size: NA
D gene: TRBD1
J gene: TRBJ1-1
V gene: TRBV2
CDR3 protein: CASSEEAGGSAEAFF
CDR3 DNA: TGTGCCAGCAGTGAAGAGGCAGGGGGTTCCGCTGAAGCTTTCTTT

clone size: few
D gene: NA
J gene: TRBJ2-7
V gene: TRBV9
CDR3 protein: CASSPARATEAYEQYF
CDR3 DNA: TGTGCCAGCAGCCCCGCCCGGGCCACGGAGGCCTACGAGCAGTACTTC

clone size: once
D gene: NA
J gene: TRBJ1-1
V gene: TRBV11-2
CDR3 protein: CASSLGQGSTEAFF
CDR3 DNA: TGTGCCAGCAGCTTAGGTCAGGGATCCACTGAAGCTTTCTTT

clone size: NA
D gene: NA
J gene: TRBJ1-1
V gene: TRBV12-3/TRBV12-4
CDR3 protein: CASSLSVGLVFF
CDR3 DNA: TGTGCCAGCAGTTTATCGGTCGGTTTGGTTTTCTTT

clone size: NA
D gene: TRBD1
J gene: TRBJ2-5
V gene: TRBV5-4
CDR3 protein: CASSFEGAETQYF
CDR3 DNA: TGTGCCAGCAGCTTCGAGGGGGCGGAGACCCAGTACTTC

clone size: NA
D gene: NA
J gene: TRBJ2-7
V gene: TRBV6-5
CDR3 protein: CASSYASGSSYEQYF
CDR3 DNA: TGTGCCAGCAGTTACGCATCGGGGAGCTCCTACGAGCAGTACTTC

clone size: once
D gene: TRBD1
J gene: TRBJ1-6
V gene: TRBV27
CDR3 protein: CASRLTGGASPLHF
CDR3 DNA: TGTGCCAGCAGACTCACAGGGGGCGCTTCACCCCTCCACTTT

clone size: NA
D gene: NA
J gene: TRBJ1-1
V gene: TRBV2
CDR3 protein: CASSWDNLNTEAFF
CDR3 DNA: TGTGCCAGCAGTTGGGACAACCTGAACACTGAAGCTTTCTTT

clone size: few
D gene: TRBD1
J gene: TRBJ2-2
V gene: TRBV28
CDR3 protein: CASTPYPGGGGELFF
CDR3 DNA: TGTGCCAGCACTCCTTATCCAGGGGGCGGCGGAGAGCTGTTTTTT